The text below deals with one TCR beta chain. The antigen it binds to is not known. One base away there is no much larger clone; base qualities are not given. According to the germline V gene (reference sequence), CDR1 reads SEHNR and CDR2 reads FQNEAQ. V is shortened by 1 base, J by 2 bases, and the region joining them spans 11 bases. Including cysteine and phenylalanine, the CDR3 has 15 amino acids. The sequence is cut down to CDR3 DNA, 45 bases in frame from base 1. Patients with a history of autoimmune disease or receiving systemic immunosuppression were excluded from the trial. Peripheral blood for TCR sequencing was collected from all dose cohorts at baseline, on cycle 4 day 1, and on cycle 7 day 1. The samples were drawn from a first-in-human, open-label, multicenter phase I dose-escalation trial of ivuxolimab. Adults with locally advanced or metastatic melanoma, renal cell, hepatocellular, or head and neck squamous cell carcinoma were enrolled in the trial. Before TCR sequencing, CD4+ and CD8+ T cells were separately sorted from peripheral blood.

This record comes from a study of OX40 agonist ivuxolimab in advanced cancers. About the full investigation: The costimulatory receptor OX40 (CD134) was targeted by ivuxolimab, a fully human IgG2 agonistic monoclonal antibody. Intravenous ivuxolimab was administered to patients every 2 weeks at six dose levels: 0.01, 0.1, 0.3, 1.5, 3 and 10 mg/kg. Of the approximately 50 patients in dose escalation, 19 had hepatocellular carcinoma, some 15 had melanoma, 9 had renal cell carcinoma and 9 had head and neck cancer. In the dose-escalation cohort, 70% to 85% of patients were male, and the mean age was approximately 60 years, with a range of 23 to 79. Patients were allowed to have had prior anti-PD-1, anti-PD-L1 or anti-CTLA-4 therapy, and less than 45% of the dose-escalation patients had previously received checkpoint inhibitors. Partial responses were achieved by three dose-escalation patients, of whom one had hepatocellular carcinoma and two had cutaneous melanoma. The point of sequencing TCRbeta in the periphery was to test whether ivuxolimab changed TCR sequence diversity and drove clonal T-cell expansion. The monotherapy dose-escalation portion (N of about 50 patients) of the phase I ivuxolimab trial is reported in the paper.

Genomic DNA was extracted from sorted cells for sequencing of the TCRbeta CDR3 region. The immunoSEQ Assay was used for sequencing of TCRbeta CDR3 regions. TCRdb obtained this table from immuneACCESS and retained in-frame rearrangements with V and J assigned. These tables miss some clones; where compared with another copy, unresolved V genes account for less than half of the shortfall, and the remainder is unexplained. Counted in this sample were over 70,000 clones; more than 85% of them appeared once. Roughly an eighth of the sample comes from the top ten. The paper's findings and limits, for the study overall: Low levels of normalized T-cell clonal expansion were also seen in some patients who did not respond. At doses of 0.1 to 3.0 mg/kg, clonal expansion of both CD4+ and CD8+ T cells in blood was seen between baseline and week 6. Which antigens the clonally expanded peripheral T cells were specific for was not determined. Partial responders in the 0.1-3.0 mg/kg groups had among the lowest normalized peripheral clonal expansion, especially among CD8+ T cells. After ivuxolimab, expanded clones were on average more numerous among CD8+ T cells than among CD4+ T cells.

The receptor comes from an adult with an advanced solid tumor such as melanoma, head and neck, liver or kidney cancer. Sequencing used CD4+ or CD8+ T cells sorted from blood, obtained in a trial of the OX40 agonist ivuxolimab. The V and J genes are TRBV7-9 and TRBJ2-5; the D gene is unclear. The CDR3 region: CASSLVLEIQETQYF. The sequenced DNA is TGTGCCAGCAGCTTAGTCCTCGAGATACAAGAGACCCAGTACTTC. Supplemented by the reference TRBV7-9 and TRBJ2-5 proteins around the CDR3, the complete variable domain is DTGVSQNPRHKITKRGQNVTFRCDPISEHNRLYWYRQTLGQGPEFLTYFQNEAQLEKSRLLSDRFSAERPKGSFSTLEIQRTEQGDSAMYLCASSLVLEIQETQYFGPGTRLLVL.